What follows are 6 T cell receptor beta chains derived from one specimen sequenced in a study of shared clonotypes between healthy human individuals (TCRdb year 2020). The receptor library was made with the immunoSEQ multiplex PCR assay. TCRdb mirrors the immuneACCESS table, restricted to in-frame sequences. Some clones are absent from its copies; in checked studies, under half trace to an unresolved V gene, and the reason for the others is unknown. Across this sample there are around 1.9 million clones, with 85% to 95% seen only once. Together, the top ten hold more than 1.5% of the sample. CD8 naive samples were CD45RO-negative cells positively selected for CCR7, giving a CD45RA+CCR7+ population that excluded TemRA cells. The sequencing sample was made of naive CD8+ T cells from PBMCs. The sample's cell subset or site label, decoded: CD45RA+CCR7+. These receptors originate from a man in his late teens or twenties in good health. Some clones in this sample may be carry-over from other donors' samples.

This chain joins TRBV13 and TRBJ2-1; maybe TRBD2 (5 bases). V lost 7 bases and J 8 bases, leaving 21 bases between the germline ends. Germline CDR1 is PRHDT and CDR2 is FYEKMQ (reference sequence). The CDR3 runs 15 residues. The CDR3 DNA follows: TGTGCCAGCACCGGACTGGGAGTGGGTTTGGATGAGCAGTTCTTC. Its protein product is CASTGLGVGLDEQFF.

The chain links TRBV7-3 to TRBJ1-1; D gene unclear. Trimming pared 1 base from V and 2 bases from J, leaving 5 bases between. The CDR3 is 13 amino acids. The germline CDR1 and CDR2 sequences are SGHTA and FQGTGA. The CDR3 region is CASSLKANTEAFF. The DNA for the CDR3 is TGTGCCAGCAGCTTAAAGGCTAACACTGAAGCTTTCTTT. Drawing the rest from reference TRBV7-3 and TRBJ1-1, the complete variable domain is GAGVSQTPSNKVTEKGKYVELRCDPISGHTALYWYRQSLGQGPEFLIYFQGTGAADDSGLPNDRFFAVRPEGSVSTLKIQRTERGDSAVYLCASSLKANTEAFFGQGTRLTVV.

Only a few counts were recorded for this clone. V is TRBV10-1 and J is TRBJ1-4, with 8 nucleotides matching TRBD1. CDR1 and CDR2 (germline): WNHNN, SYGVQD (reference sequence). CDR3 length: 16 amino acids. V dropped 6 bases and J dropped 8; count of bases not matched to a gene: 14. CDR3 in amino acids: CASRADRVRWLEKLFF. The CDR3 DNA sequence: TGCGCCAGCAGGGCGGACAGGGTAAGGTGGTTGGAAAAACTGTTTTTT.

This CDR3 is CASSTKGDRDQPQHF. The CDR3 DNA sequence: TGTGCCAGCAGTACTAAAGGGGACAGGGATCAGCCCCAGCATTTT. This chain connects TRBV28 to TRBJ1-5, with 9 nucleotides matching TRBD1. Germline V CDR1 and CDR2: MDHEN, SYDVKM. Trimming at V came to 5 bases and at J to 5 bases, leaving 7 bases not matched to a gene. The CDR3 is made up of 15 amino acids.

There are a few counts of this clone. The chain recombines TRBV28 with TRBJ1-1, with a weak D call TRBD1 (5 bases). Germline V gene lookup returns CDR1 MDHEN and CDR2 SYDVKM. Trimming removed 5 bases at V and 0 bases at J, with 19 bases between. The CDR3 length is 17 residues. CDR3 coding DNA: TGTGCCAGCAGTACCCGATTTGGGACGGTTATGAACACTGAAGCTTTCTTT. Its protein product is CASSTRFGTVMNTEAFF.

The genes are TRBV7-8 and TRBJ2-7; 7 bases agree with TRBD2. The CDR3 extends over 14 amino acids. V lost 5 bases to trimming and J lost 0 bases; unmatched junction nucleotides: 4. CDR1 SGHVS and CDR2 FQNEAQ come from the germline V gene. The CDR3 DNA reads TGTGCCAGCAGCCTGAGCGGGACCTCCTACGAGCAGTACTTC. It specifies CASSLSGTSYEQYF.